This TCR beta chain was identified during a study of blood T cell repertoires in COVID-19. The assay was immunoSEQ multiplex PCR, and TCRdb's table has in-frame clones only and misses some. The sample has around 300,000 clones, 75% to 90% seen once. This receptor was obtained from a man in his fifties with acute or convalescent COVID-19. Sequenced input: peripheral blood.

The CDR3 protein is CASSPVAGGSYNEQFF. DNA for the CDR3: TGCGCCAGCAGCCCCGTGGCGGGGGGCTCCTACAATGAGCAGTTCTTC. The chain employs TRBV4-1 and TRBJ2-1; 8 bases match TRBD2. Germline trimming cut 4 bases from V and 0 bases from J; bases unmatched to any gene: 5. The CDR3 is made up of 16 amino acids. Germline-derived CDR1 and CDR2 are MGHRA and YSYEKL.